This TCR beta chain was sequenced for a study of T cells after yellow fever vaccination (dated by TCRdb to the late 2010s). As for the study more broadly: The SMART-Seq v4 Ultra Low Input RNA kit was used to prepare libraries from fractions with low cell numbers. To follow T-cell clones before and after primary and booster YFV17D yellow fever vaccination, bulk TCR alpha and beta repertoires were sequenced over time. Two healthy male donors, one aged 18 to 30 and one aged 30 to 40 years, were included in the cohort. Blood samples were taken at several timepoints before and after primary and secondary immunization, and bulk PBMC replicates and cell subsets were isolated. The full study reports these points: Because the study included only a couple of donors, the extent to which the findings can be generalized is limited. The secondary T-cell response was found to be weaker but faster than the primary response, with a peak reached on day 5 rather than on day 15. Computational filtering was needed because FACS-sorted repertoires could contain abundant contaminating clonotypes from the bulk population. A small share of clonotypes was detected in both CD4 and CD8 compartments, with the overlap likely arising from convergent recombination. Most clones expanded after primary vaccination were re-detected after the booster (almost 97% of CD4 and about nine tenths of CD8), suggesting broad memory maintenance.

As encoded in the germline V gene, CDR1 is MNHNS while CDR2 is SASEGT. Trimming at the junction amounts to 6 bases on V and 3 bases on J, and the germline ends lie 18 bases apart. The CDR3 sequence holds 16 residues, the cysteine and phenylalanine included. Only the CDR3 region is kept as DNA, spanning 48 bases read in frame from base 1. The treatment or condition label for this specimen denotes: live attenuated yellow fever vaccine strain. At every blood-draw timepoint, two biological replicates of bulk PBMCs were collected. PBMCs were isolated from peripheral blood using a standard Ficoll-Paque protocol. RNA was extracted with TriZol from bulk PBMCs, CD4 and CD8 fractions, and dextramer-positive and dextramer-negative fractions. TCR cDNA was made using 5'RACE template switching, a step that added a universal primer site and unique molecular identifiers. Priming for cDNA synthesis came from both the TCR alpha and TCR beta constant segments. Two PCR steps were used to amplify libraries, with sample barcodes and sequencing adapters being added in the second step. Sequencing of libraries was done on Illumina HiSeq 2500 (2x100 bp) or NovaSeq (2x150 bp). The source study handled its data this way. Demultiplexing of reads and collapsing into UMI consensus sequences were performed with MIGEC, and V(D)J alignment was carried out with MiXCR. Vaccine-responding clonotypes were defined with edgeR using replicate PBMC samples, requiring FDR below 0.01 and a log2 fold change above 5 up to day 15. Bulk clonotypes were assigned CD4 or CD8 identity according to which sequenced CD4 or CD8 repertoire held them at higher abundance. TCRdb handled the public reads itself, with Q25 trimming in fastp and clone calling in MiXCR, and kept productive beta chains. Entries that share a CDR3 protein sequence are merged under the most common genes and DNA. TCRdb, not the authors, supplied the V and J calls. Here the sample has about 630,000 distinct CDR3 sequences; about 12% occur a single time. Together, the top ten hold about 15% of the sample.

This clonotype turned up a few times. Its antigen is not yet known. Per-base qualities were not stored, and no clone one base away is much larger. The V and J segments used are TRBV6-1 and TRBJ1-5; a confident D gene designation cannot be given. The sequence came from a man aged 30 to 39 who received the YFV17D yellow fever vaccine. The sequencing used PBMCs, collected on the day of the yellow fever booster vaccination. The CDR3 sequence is CASRSNSRRTNQPQHF. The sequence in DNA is TGTGCCAGCAGAAGTAACAGCCGGAGAACCAATCAGCCCCAGCATTTT.